One sample yielded the 13 T cell receptor beta chains listed below, sequenced in a study of CD8 T cells in cerebrospinal fluid in Alzheimer's disease. TCRdb re-called the 10x single-cell sequencing reads; every CDR3 protein appears as one record, without DNA. Here the sample table reports 860 or so distinct CDR3 sequences. The sequenced material came from cerebrospinal fluid. These receptors all come from a human donor with Parkinson's disease.

This clonotype counts as medium-sized by frequency. This chain joins TRBV20-1 and TRBJ1-5. Germline V lookup: CDR1 DFQATT, CDR2 SNEGSKA (reference sequence). The CDR3 has 12 residues. The CDR3 sequence: CSARQGDQPQHF.

Judged by frequency, this clonotype is large. This chain connects TRBV4-3 to TRBJ1-3. The CDR3 is 20 residues long. Germline CDR1 is LGHNA and CDR2 is YSLEER. CDR3 amino acids: CASSQEVTAFGPISGNTIYF.

Considering frequency, this clonotype is large. This chain uses TRBV7-9 with TRBJ1-5; TCRdb lists TRBD1, though no DNA is available to test this call. CDR3 length: 16 amino acids. Germline assignment: CDR1 SEHNR and CDR2 FQNEAQ (reference sequence). CDR3 protein: CASSSAGQGAGQPQHF.

Frequency places this clonotype as large. V usage is TRBV7-2 and J usage is TRBJ1-6; without DNA, the TCRdb call of TRBD1 cannot be checked. CDR1 SGHTA and CDR2 FQGNSA come from the germline V gene. The CDR3 is made up of 14 amino acids. CDR3 sequence reads: CASSLVARDSPLHF.

This clonotype is medium-sized (0.01 to 0.1%) by frequency. The V call is TRBV2, the J call TRBJ1-1; TCRdb reports TRBD1, a call that lacks DNA to check it against. CDR1 and CDR2 from the germline V gene are SNHLY and FYNNEI. The length of the CDR3 is 14 residues. CDR3 residues: CASSDPGVNTEAFF. Filled out from reference TRBV2 and TRBJ1-1, the complete variable domain reads EPEVTQTPSHQVTQMGQEVILRCVPISNHLYFYWYRQILGQKVEFLVSFYNNEISEKSEIFDDQFSVERPDGSNFTLKIRSTKLEDSAMYFCASSDPGVNTEAFFGQGTRLTVV.

This clonotype counts as large by frequency. The V call is TRBV20-1, the J call TRBJ2-1; lacking DNA, the TRBD2 call made by TCRdb goes unchecked. The CDR3 contains 12 residues. The germline V gene encodes CDR1 DFQATT and CDR2 SNEGSKA (reference sequence). This CDR3 is CSANSGYNEQFF.

This clonotype registers large by frequency. V usage is TRBV4-3 and J usage is TRBJ2-1; TCRdb's D gene call, TRBD2, goes unchecked for lack of DNA. The CDR3 length is 15 residues. CDR1 is LGHNA and CDR2 is YSLEER in the germline V gene. CDR3 residues: CASKVSGGPGNEQFF.

Its frequency marks this clonotype as large. V and J are TRBV7-2 and TRBJ1-6. Per germline, CDR1 SGHTA and CDR2 FQGNSA. The CDR3 length is 16 residues. Here the CDR3 reads CASSLARQLRDSPLHF.

By frequency, this clonotype is large. The CDR3 loop reads CASSLGAGGQETQYF. The gene calls are TRBV7-9 and TRBJ2-5; the TRBD2 assignment by TCRdb is unverifiable without DNA. Germline V gene sequence: CDR1 SEHNR, CDR2 FQNEAQ (reference sequence). The CDR3 has 15 amino acids.

Frequency places this clonotype as medium-sized. The chain combines TRBV5-1 with TRBJ2-7. Germline V CDR1 and CDR2: SGHRS, YFSETQ. This CDR3 region has 13 residues. CDR3 protein: CASSHDWVGEQYF. Full variable domain (rest looked up from reference TRBV5-1 and TRBJ2-7): KAGVTQTPRYLIKTRGQQVTLSCSPISGHRSVSWYQQTPGQGLQFLFEYFSETQRNKGNFPGRFSGRQFSNSRSEMNVSTLELGDSALYLCASSHDWVGEQYFGPGTRLTVT.

Its frequency marks this clonotype as medium-sized. This chain uses TRBV15 with TRBJ2-4; the TCRdb D gene call, TRBD1, has no DNA to confirm it. The CDR3 has 17 amino acids. The germline V gene encodes CDR1 LNHNV and CDR2 YYDKDF (reference sequence). The CDR3 sequence: CATSSKTGALAKNIQYF. Together with reference TRBV15 and TRBJ2-4, the CDR3 gives the full variable domain: DAMVIQNPRYQVTQFGKPVTLSCSQTLNHNVMYWYQQKSSQAPKLLFHYYDKDFNNEADTPDNFQSRRPNTSFCFLDIRSPGLGDTAMYLCATSSKTGALAKNIQYFGAGTRLSVL.

This clonotype counts as large by frequency. The CDR3 sequence is CSAWGQGGLVKNIQYF. This chain links TRBV20-1 with TRBJ2-4; as DNA is missing, the TRBD1 call by TCRdb cannot be tested. CDR1 and CDR2 from the germline V gene are DFQATT and SNEGSKA (reference sequence). This CDR3 has 16 residues.

This clonotype is called medium-sized based on its frequency. V gene TRBV25-1 combines with J gene TRBJ1-1; checking the TCRdb D call of TRBD1 is not possible without DNA. Germline lookup yields CDR1 MGHDK and CDR2 SYGVNS. The CDR3 extends over 13 amino acids. CDR3 region: CASKPTGGTEAFF.